The 3 T cell receptor beta chains presented below share a single source sample, sequenced in a study of shared clonotypes between healthy human individuals. Naive CD8 cells were CD45RO-negative, positively selected for CCR7, excluding terminally differentiated effector memory CD45RA+ cells. Here immunoSEQ multiplex PCR was the method, and the copy in TCRdb shows in-frame clones only, minus some. The table shows about 2.2 million clones, with 93% occurring only once. The specimen sequenced was naive CD8+ T cells from PBMCs. These receptors were obtained from a young man in good health. Some clones in this sample may be carry-over from other donors' samples.

For this clone: Other DNA sequences within the sample encode an identical CDR3. The chain recombines TRBV4-3 with TRBJ1-3; perhaps TRBD1 as D (5 bases). This CDR3 spans 15 amino acids. The V gene's germline CDR1 is LGHNA and CDR2 YSLEER. V dropped 0 bases and J dropped 2 bases, with 8 bases sitting between them. The CDR3 sequence: CASSQDRGTGNTIYF. The CDR3 DNA follows: TGCGCCAGCAGCCAAGACCGGGGGACTGGAAACACCATATATTTT.

The chain combines TRBV10-3 with TRBJ2-7; TRBD1 matches 7 bases. Germline trimming cut 8 bases from V and 7 bases from J; bases unmatched to any gene: 26. Germline V CDR1 and CDR2: ENHRY, SYGVKD. CDR3 length: 18 amino acids. This CDR3 reads CAIQTSGTVTTLRGEQYF. The CDR3 nucleotides read TGTGCCATCCAAACCTCCGGGACAGTGACGACTCTACGGGGAGAGCAGTACTTC.

The count of this clone is one. The rearrangement uses TRBV4-1 and TRBJ2-1; TRBD2 aligns across 8 bases. The CDR3 totals 14 residues. V was pared by 4 bases and J by 7 bases, with 6 bases of the junction left unmatched. Germline V lookup: CDR1 MGHRA, CDR2 YSYEKL. Here the CDR3 DNA reads TGCGCCAGCAGCCTCCCGCTAGCGGGTAATGAGCAGTTCTTC. This translates into CASSLPLAGNEQFF.